The T cell receptor beta chain under discussion was sequenced for a study of control samples from healthy donors and cancer patients. Germline V gene sequence: CDR1 MNHEY, CDR2 SVGAGI. The CDR3 numbers 14 amino acids, ends counted. A remark on this clone: The DNA is left out, because the CDR3 cannot be placed on it with certainty; the CDR3 is given as TCRdb lists it.

The protocol was immunoSEQ multiplex PCR, while the TCRdb copy is restricted to in-frame clones and leaves out a portion. The table lists around 70,000 clones, 85% to 95% of them singletons, with more than 2.5% in the top ten. The receptor comes from a woman aged 25 to 45 in good health. The gene calls are TRBV6-5 and TRBJ1-2; the table assigns TRBD1, which was not confirmed against the DNA. Material: blood. The chain's CDR3 is CASSTSDRAKGYTF.